Following are 26 T cell receptor beta chains from one sample sequenced in a study of cytomegalovirus exposure and HLA in healthy donors. The PCR used 60 Vbeta and 13 Jbeta primers. Libraries were prepared by immunoSEQ multiplex PCR; TCRdb keeps only in-frame clonotypes and omits some of them. The table includes roughly 72,000 clones, 79% detected once. The sequenced sample was PBMCs. The source is a woman aged 40 to 50 in good health and CMV-seropositive.

There are a few counts of this clone. The J gene is TRBJ1-1, the V gene TRBV5-1; D uncertain. The CDR3 extends over 13 amino acids. Germline V gene lookup returns CDR1 SGHRS and CDR2 YFSETQ. The ends were cut back, 4 bases at V and 4 bases at J, with 11 bases in the middle. Here the CDR3 reads CASSIRVATEAFF. In DNA, the CDR3 is TGCGCCAGCAGCATTCGGGTTGCCACTGAAGCTTTCTTT.

This sequence joins TRBV27 and TRBJ1-5; no clear D. Trimming shortened V by 7 bases and J by 4 bases, and 5 bases separated the two germline ends. This CDR3 is 11 amino acids long. Germline CDR1 MNHEY, CDR2 SMNVEV (reference sequence). In DNA, the CDR3 is TGTGCCAGCACCCTTAATCAGCCCCAGCATTTT. The encoded protein is CASTLNQPQHF.

The chain uses TRBV5-6 and TRBJ2-7, with 7 bases identical to TRBD2. The ends lost 0 bases at V and 7 bases at J; junction bases unmatched: 7. Germline values: CDR1 SGHDT, CDR2 YYEEEE. This CDR3 is built from 14 residues. The CDR3 loop reads CASSLASGTSEQYF. Here the CDR3 DNA reads TGTGCCAGCAGCTTGGCAAGCGGGACGTCTGAGCAGTACTTC.

V gene TRBV2 combines with J gene TRBJ2-1, with a weak D call TRBD2 (6 bases). Germline CDR1 and CDR2: SNHLY and FYNNEI. V was pared by 4 bases and J by 8 bases, with 15 bases between. CDR3 length: 14 residues. CDR3: CASSGGTPPYEQFF. CDR3 DNA: TGTGCCAGCAGTGGCGGGACTCCCCCTTATGAGCAGTTCTTC.

The rearrangement links TRBV7-9 to TRBJ2-1; 7 nucleotides line up with TRBD2. Unmatched junction bases numbered 2, after V lost 3 bases and J lost 0 bases. Germline CDR1 reads SEHNR; CDR2 reads FQNEAQ (reference sequence). CDR3 length equals 15 residues. CDR3 nucleotide sequence: TGTGCCAGCAGCTTTAGCGGGCGCTCCTACAATGAGCAGTTCTTC. Translating it yields CASSFSGRSYNEQFF.

The chain joins TRBV2 to TRBJ1-1; no clear D. The CDR3 runs to 14 residues. CDR1 and CDR2 (germline): SNHLY, FYNNEI. V was shortened by 4 bases and J by 1 base, with 10 bases between the two germline ends. CDR3 region: CASSVSRANTEAFF. The CDR3 DNA sequence: TGTGCCAGCAGTGTCTCACGAGCGAACACTGAAGCTTTCTTT.

About this clone itself: This sample also contains other DNA sequences that code for the same CDR3. V and J are TRBV29-1 and TRBJ2-3, with D hard to call. The CDR3 loop spans 11 amino acids. CDR1 SQVTM and CDR2 ANQGSEA come from the germline V gene. Trimming shortened V by 7 bases and J by 6 bases, and 11 bases separated the two germline ends. Here the CDR3 reads CSGKPGDTQYF. The CDR3 DNA reads TGCAGCGGCAAGCCCGGGGATACGCAGTATTTT.

The V and J genes are TRBV19 and TRBJ1-2; 10 bases match TRBD1. Germline V gene sequence: CDR1 LNHDA, CDR2 SQIVND (reference sequence). With V trimmed by 9 bases and J by 6 bases, 13 bases remained unmatched. This CDR3 contains 15 residues. The chain's CDR3 is CASRDRGGFSDGYTF. The CDR3, as DNA: TGTGCCAGCCGGGACAGGGGTGGTTTTAGCGATGGCTACACCTTC.

This chain connects TRBV7-9 to TRBJ1-5, with 7 bases aligning to TRBD1. CDR3 length equals 14 residues. Germline CDR1 is SEHNR and CDR2 is FQNEAQ (reference sequence). V dropped 4 bases and J dropped 5; count of bases not matched to a gene: 5. CDR3 DNA: TGTGCCAGCAGCTCTGACAGGGACGATCAGCCCCAGCATTTT. Translation gives CASSSDRDDQPQHF.

This chain connects TRBV18 to TRBJ2-7; a weak D match, TRBD1 (5 bases). Germline lookup yields CDR1 KGHSH and CDR2 LQKENI. The CDR3 length is 15 residues. V shed 4 bases and J shed 7 bases, with 20 bases lying between them. Here the CDR3 reads CASSLLDSPLMEQYF. The CDR3 nucleotides are TGTGCCAGCTCACTTTTAGACAGTCCCCTTATGGAGCAGTACTTC.

The V gene is TRBV29-1, the J gene TRBJ2-7; 7 nucleotides align to TRBD2. Unmatched junction bases numbered 6, after V lost 4 bases and J lost 3 bases. The CDR3 runs 13 residues. In germline, CDR1 is SQVTM, CDR2 ANQGSEA. The CDR3 sequence: CSVAPSGNYEQYF. The CDR3 DNA is TGCAGCGTTGCCCCTAGCGGAAACTACGAGCAGTACTTC.

The gene calls are TRBV6-1 and TRBJ1-1; 8 nucleotides line up with TRBD1. Germline V lookup: CDR1 MNHNS, CDR2 SASEGT. The CDR3 totals 13 residues. V gave up 7 bases and J gave up 7 bases; unmatched junction bases: 8. CDR3 sequence: CASKRTGTLEAFF. The CDR3 DNA reads as TGTGCCAGCAAACGGACAGGGACACTTGAAGCTTTCTTT.

The V call is TRBV5-4, the J call TRBJ2-1; 13 positions match TRBD2. V shed 2 bases, J shed 0 bases, and the junction held 8 bases outside the gene matches. The germline V gene has CDR1 SGHNT and CDR2 YYREEE (reference sequence). The CDR3 consists of 19 residues. The CDR3 reads CASSFGLAGVPSSYNEQFF. DNA for the CDR3: TGTGCCAGCAGCTTCGGACTAGCGGGGGTCCCGAGCTCCTACAATGAGCAGTTCTTC.

The chain is built from TRBV27 and TRBJ2-5, with a weak D call TRBD1 (7 bases). The CDR3 loop spans 15 amino acids. V was trimmed by 3 bases and J by 5 bases, leaving 16 bases between them. Germline V lookup: CDR1 MNHEY, CDR2 SMNVEV (reference sequence). CDR3 amino acids: CASSLARGVSETQYF. The DNA for the CDR3 is TGTGCCAGCAGTTTGGCCAGGGGGGTCTCGGAGACCCAGTACTTC.

The chain links TRBV5-1 to TRBJ2-1; 13 bases align to TRBD2. Germline trimming cut 5 bases from V and 7 bases from J; bases unmatched to any gene: 9. This CDR3 is 16 amino acids long. Per germline, CDR1 SGHRS and CDR2 YFSETQ. CDR3 sequence reads: CASSPRTSGSHNEQFF. The CDR3 nucleotides read TGCGCCAGCAGTCCCCGGACTAGCGGGAGTCATAATGAGCAGTTCTTC.

This rearrangement joins TRBV19 to TRBJ1-6; D possibly corresponds to TRBD1 (6 bases). In germline, CDR1 is LNHDA, CDR2 SQIVND (reference sequence). The V end was cut by 7 bases, the J end by 14 bases, with 15 bases between. CDR3 length: 12 amino acids. CDR3 residues: CASKMGDTTLHF. In DNA form, the CDR3 reads TGTGCCAGTAAAATGGGGGACACCACCCTCCACTTT.

The chain employs TRBV4-2 and TRBJ2-1, with 12 nucleotides matching TRBD2. Unmatched junction bases numbered 4, after V lost 3 bases and J lost 4 bases. The length of the CDR3 is 16 residues. From germline, CDR1 is LGHNA and CDR2 YNFKEQ. CDR3 nucleotides: TGTGCCAGCAGCCACAAAGGGACTAGCGGGTACAATGAGCAGTTCTTC. The encoded protein is CASSHKGTSGYNEQFF.

The chain joins TRBV18 to TRBJ1-2, with TRBD1 matching 9 bases. CDR1 is KGHSH and CDR2 is LQKENI in the germline V gene. The V and J ends lost 5 bases and 8 bases, in that order; junction bases with no gene match: 9. There are 14 residues in the CDR3. In DNA form, the CDR3 reads TGTGCCAGCTCATTCGGGACAGGGAGTGTAGGCTACACCTTC. Amino acid sequence: CASSFGTGSVGYTF. The full variable domain, completed using reference TRBV18 and TRBJ1-2, is NAGVMQNPRHLVRRRGQEARLRCSPMKGHSHVYWYRQLPEEGLKFMVYLQKENIIDESGMPKERFSAEFPKEGPSILRIQQVVRGDSAAYFCASSFGTGSVGYTFGSGTRLTVV.

This clone was seen once. V gene TRBV5-1 combines with J gene TRBJ2-7; the match to TRBD1 covers 8 bases. This CDR3 region has 15 residues. J was trimmed by 3 bases and V by 2 bases; bases with no gene match: 7. Germline loops: CDR1 SGHRS, CDR2 YFSETQ. The CDR3 spells CASSLPGQDFYEQYF. In DNA, the CDR3 is TGCGCCAGCAGCTTACCGGGACAGGACTTCTACGAGCAGTACTTC.

J is TRBJ1-3 and V is TRBV6-1, with D unresolved. V shed 7 bases and J shed 0 bases, with 10 bases lying between them. This CDR3 has 14 residues. In germline, CDR1 is MNHNS, CDR2 SASEGT. The CDR3 region is CASIDILSGNTIYF. The CDR3 bases are TGTGCCAGCATAGACATCCTCTCTGGAAACACCATATATTTT.

The chain employs TRBV2 and TRBJ2-3; 9 bases are a match to TRBD1. The CDR3 is 16 residues long. J gave up 0 bases and V 8 bases, and 9 bases lay outside the gene matches. The germline V gene has CDR1 SNHLY and CDR2 FYNNEI. DNA for the CDR3: TGTGCCAGCCGAGACTCCGGGACAGGGAGCACAGATACGCAGTATTTT. This gives the protein CASRDSGTGSTDTQYF. The complete variable domain, with remaining parts taken from reference TRBV2 and TRBJ2-3, reads EPEVTQTPSHQVTQMGQEVILRCVPISNHLYFYWYRQILGQKVEFLVSFYNNEISEKSEIFDDQFSVERPDGSNFTLKIRSTKLEDSAMYFCASRDSGTGSTDTQYFGPGTRLTVL.

The J gene is TRBJ1-1, the V gene TRBV2; 7 bases align to TRBD1. V gave up 8 bases and J gave up 0 bases; unmatched junction bases: 18. The CDR3 runs to 18 residues. CDR1 and CDR2 from the germline V gene are SNHLY and FYNNEI. In DNA, the CDR3 is TGTGCCAGCCACTTGCTCCGGGACAGTCCATCGGTGAACACTGAAGCTTTCTTT. Protein: CASHLLRDSPSVNTEAFF.

For this clone: This CDR3 is also generated by other DNA sequences in the sample. The chain employs TRBV25-1 and TRBJ1-1, with TRBD1 identical over 7 bases. This CDR3 has 14 amino acids. CDR1 is MGHDK and CDR2 is SYGVNS in the germline V gene. Trimming cost V 4 bases and J 5 bases; bases outside gene matches: 7. CDR3 in amino acids: CASSGYRGWTEAFF. In nucleotides, the CDR3 is TGTGCCAGCAGTGGTTACAGGGGATGGACTGAAGCTTTCTTT.

V usage is TRBV10-2 and J usage is TRBJ2-7; 10 bases fit TRBD1. CDR1 is WSHSY and CDR2 is SAAADI in the germline V gene. The CDR3 is 14 amino acids. V shed 6 bases, J shed 2 bases, and the junction held 4 bases outside the gene matches. The CDR3 sequence is CASRLGQGPYEQYF. CDR3 in DNA: TGCGCCAGCAGACTGGGACAGGGGCCCTACGAGCAGTACTTC.

The chain couples TRBV29-1 to TRBJ2-3; 11 bases line up with TRBD2. Trimming at V came to 8 bases and at J to 4 bases, leaving 2 bases not matched to a gene. CDR1 is SQVTM and CDR2 is ANQGSEA in the germline V gene. The CDR3 covers 12 residues. As DNA, the CDR3 is TGCAGCATGACTAGCGGGGCAGATACGCAGTATTTT. Encoded protein: CSMTSGADTQYF.

This clone turned up a few times. The genes are TRBV7-2 and TRBJ2-7; D is possibly TRBD2 (6 bases). With 0 bases removed from V and 0 bases from J, the gap between germline ends came to 18 bases. Per the germline V gene, CDR1 is SGHTA and CDR2 is FQGNSA. The CDR3 has 18 residues. CDR3 loop: CASSLASGGGALSYEQYF. In nucleotides, the CDR3 is TGTGCCAGCAGCTTAGCGTCTGGTGGCGGGGCCCTCTCCTACGAGCAGTACTTC.